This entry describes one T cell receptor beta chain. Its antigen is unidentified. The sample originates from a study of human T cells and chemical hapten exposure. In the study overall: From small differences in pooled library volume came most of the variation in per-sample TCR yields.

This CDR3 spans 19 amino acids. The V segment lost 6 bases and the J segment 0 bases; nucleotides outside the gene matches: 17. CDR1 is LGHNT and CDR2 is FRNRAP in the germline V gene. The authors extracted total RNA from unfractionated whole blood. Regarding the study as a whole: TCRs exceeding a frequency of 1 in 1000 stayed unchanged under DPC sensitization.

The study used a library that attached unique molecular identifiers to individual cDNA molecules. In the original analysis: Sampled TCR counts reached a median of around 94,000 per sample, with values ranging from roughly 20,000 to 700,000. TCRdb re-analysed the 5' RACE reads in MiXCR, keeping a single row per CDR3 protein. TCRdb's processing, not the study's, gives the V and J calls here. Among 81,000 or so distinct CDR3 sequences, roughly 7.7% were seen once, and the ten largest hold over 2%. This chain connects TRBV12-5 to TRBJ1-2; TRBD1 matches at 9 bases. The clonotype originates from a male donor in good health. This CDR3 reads CASGLTGGGILVTNYGYTF. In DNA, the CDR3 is TGTGCTAGTGGCCTTACAGGGGGCGGGATCCTTGTAACTAACTATGGCTACACCTTC.